One sample yielded the 19 T cell receptor beta chains listed below, sequenced in a study of blood T cell repertoires in COVID-19. The repertoire was sequenced with immunoSEQ multiplex PCR; TCRdb's copy has only in-frame clones and lacks some. In the table there are 90,000 to 140,000 clones, around 80% of which are singletons. The sample taken for sequencing was peripheral blood. The receptor set was obtained from a woman older than 75 with acute or convalescent COVID-19.

The chain combines TRBV14 with TRBJ2-5; D is possibly TRBD1 (6 bases). The CDR3 runs 14 residues. V lost 7 bases to trimming and J lost 1 base, with 13 bases between them. Germline CDR1 reads SGHDN; CDR2 reads FVKESK. The CDR3 here is CASNKQGPQETQYF. CDR3 nucleotides: TGTGCCAGCAACAAACAGGGCCCCCAAGAGACCCAGTACTTC.

This chain joins TRBV6-1 and TRBJ1-1, with D uncertain. The CDR3 has 13 residues. Trimming pared 3 bases from V and 3 bases from J, leaving 8 bases between. Germline V gene sequence: CDR1 MNHNS, CDR2 SASEGT. CDR3 loop: CASSERYYTEAFF. CDR3 DNA: TGTGCCAGCAGTGAGAGGTACTACACTGAAGCTTTCTTT.

The CDR3 region is CASSLTTLNEQFF. CDR3 coding DNA: TGTGCCAGCAGCTTGACTACCCTCAATGAGCAGTTCTTC. The chain joins TRBV7-2 to TRBJ2-1; D perhaps matches TRBD2 (5 bases). Germline values: CDR1 SGHTA, CDR2 FQGNSA. The V and J ends lost 3 bases and 6 bases respectively, with 9 bases between them. CDR3 size: 13 residues.

The CDR3 loop reads CASSVGRDRGTDTQYF. Here the CDR3 DNA reads TGTGCCAGCAGCGTCGGACGGGACAGGGGGACAGATACGCAGTATTTT. The rearrangement joins TRBV9 to TRBJ2-3; 11 bases fit TRBD1. CDR3 size: 16 residues. The V gene's germline CDR1 is SGDLS and CDR2 YYNGEE. The ends lost 2 bases at V and 3 bases at J; junction bases unmatched: 5. The full variable domain, with the rest looked up from reference TRBV9 and TRBJ2-3, is DSGVTQTPKHLITATGQRVTLRCSPRSGDLSVYWYQQSLDQGLQFLIQYYNGEERAKGNILERFSAQQFPDLHSELNLSSLELGDSALYFCASSVGRDRGTDTQYFGPGTRLTVL.

This chain joins TRBV5-4 and TRBJ1-6; TRBD1 matches 8 bases. The germline V gene has CDR1 SGHNT and CDR2 YYREEE (reference sequence). Germline trimming cut 2 bases from V and 3 bases from J; bases unmatched to any gene: 10. The CDR3 runs 18 residues. CDR3 in DNA: TGTGCCAGCAGCTTAAACACAGGGGGAGGAGGCTATAATTCACCCCTCCACTTT. This encodes CASSLNTGGGGYNSPLHF.

The rearrangement links TRBV5-4 to TRBJ2-2; maybe TRBD1 (5 bases). With 0 bases removed from V and 2 bases from J, the gap between germline ends came to 11 bases. There are 16 residues in the CDR3. Germline CDR1 reads SGHNT; CDR2 reads YYREEE (reference sequence). This CDR3 is CASSLGRRENTGELFF. Written as DNA, the CDR3 is TGTGCCAGCAGCTTGGGGCGCAGGGAAAACACCGGGGAGCTGTTTTTT.

This sequence joins TRBV28 and TRBJ1-3; 10 bases align to TRBD1. This CDR3 comprises 15 residues. Germline V gives CDR1 MDHEN, CDR2 SYDVKM. V shed 6 bases and J 4 bases; nucleotides not matched to a gene: 6. The CDR3 protein is CASRWDRGGGNTIYF. CDR3 DNA: TGTGCCAGCAGATGGGACAGGGGAGGGGGAAACACCATATATTTT. Full variable domain (outside the CDR3, taken from reference TRBV28 and TRBJ1-3): DVKVTQSSRYLVKRTGEKVFLECVQDMDHENMFWYRQDPGLGLRLIYFSYDVKMKEKGDIPEGYSVSREKKERFSLILESASTNQTSMYLCASRWDRGGGNTIYFGEGSWLTVV.

The chain carries TRBV6-5 and TRBJ2-3; TRBD1 agrees at 7 bases. Germline V CDR1 and CDR2: MNHEY, SVGAGI. V lost 6 bases to trimming and J lost 2 bases; unmatched junction nucleotides: 8. This CDR3 has 15 amino acids. As DNA, the CDR3 is TGTGCCAGCAGCCCCGGACAGGTGATCACAGATACGCAGTATTTT. Residues: CASSPGQVITDTQYF.

V usage is TRBV2 and J usage is TRBJ2-1; 9 bases match TRBD2. The germline CDR1 and CDR2 sequences are SNHLY and FYNNEI. Trimming removed 5 bases from V and 7 bases from J; junction bases left unmatched: 3. The CDR3 consists of 13 residues. The CDR3 sequence: CASSRGRDNEQFF. CDR3 DNA sequence: TGTGCCAGCAGTCGCGGGAGGGATAATGAGCAGTTCTTC.

The chain couples TRBV18 to TRBJ2-1, with TRBD2 identical over 12 bases. Trimming cost V 4 bases and J 2 bases; bases outside gene matches: 3. CDR3 length equals 16 residues. Germline V lookup: CDR1 KGHSH, CDR2 LQKENI. CDR3: CASSLSSGRAYNEQFF. CDR3 DNA: TGTGCCAGCTCACTTTCTAGCGGGAGGGCCTACAATGAGCAGTTCTTC.

CDR3 in DNA: TGTGCCGCTACTAACGGGGGGAAGGTTGATTCACCCCTCCACTTT. It encodes CAATNGGKVDSPLHF. The chain combines TRBV24-1 with TRBJ1-6, with a tentative D call TRBD1 (5 bases). Between the trimmed V and J ends, which lost 12 bases and 8 bases, there was a span of 22 bases. Germline CDR1 reads KGHDR; CDR2 reads SFDVKD. This CDR3 region has 15 residues.

The table lists this clone with a count of one. This chain links TRBV6-1 with TRBJ1-4; D is unclear. Trimming left V 5 bases short and J 0 bases short, with 7 bases between. The CDR3 runs to 14 residues. The germline CDR1 and CDR2 sequences are MNHNS and SASEGT. The CDR3 sequence: CASSPRATNEKLFF. The CDR3 DNA reads TGTGCCAGCAGTCCGCGGGCAACTAATGAAAAACTGTTTTTT.

The rearrangement uses TRBV5-4 and TRBJ2-7; 8 positions agree with TRBD1. J gave up 6 bases and V 2 bases, and 10 bases lay outside the gene matches. From germline, CDR1 is SGHNT and CDR2 YYREEE (reference sequence). The CDR3 spans 15 residues. CDR3 DNA: TGTGCCAGCAGCTTCGTCCAGGGGGCATCAAGCGAGCAGTACTTC. It is translated as CASSFVQGASSEQYF. Filled out from reference TRBV5-4 and TRBJ2-7, the complete variable domain reads ETGVTQSPTHLIKTRGQQVTLRCSSQSGHNTVSWYQQALGQGPQFIFQYYREEENGRGNFPPRFSGLQFPNYSSELNVNALELDDSALYLCASSFVQGASSEQYFGPGTRLTVT.

This clone was seen only a few times. The V gene is TRBV3-1 (or the pseudogene TRBV3-2), the J gene TRBJ2-2, with D hard to call. Deletions cut 2 bases from V and 4 bases from J, with 8 bases between. There are 14 residues in the CDR3. The germline gives CDR1 LGHDT, CDR2 YNNKEL (reference sequence). The CDR3 here is CASSQLASTGELFF. CDR3 coding DNA: TGTGCCAGCAGCCAACTCGCGAGCACCGGGGAGCTGTTTTTT.

The chain couples TRBV11-3 to TRBJ2-7, with TRBD2 matching over 9 bases. V shed 1 base and J 6 bases; nucleotides not matched to a gene: 7. The CDR3 runs 15 residues. Germline CDR1 SGHNT, CDR2 YENEEA. In DNA form, the CDR3 reads TGTGCCAGCAGCTTAGCGGCGGGAGGGCCATTCGAGCAGTACGTC. It translates to CASSLAAGGPFEQYV.

The table lists this clone with a count of one. The V gene is TRBV9, the J gene TRBJ2-1, with D maybe TRBD2 (5 bases). The V gene lost 4 bases and the J gene lost 0 bases, with 14 bases spanning the gap. The length of the CDR3 is 16 residues. The germline V gene encodes CDR1 SGDLS and CDR2 YYNGEE. DNA of the CDR3: TGTGCCAGCAGCCCGGGAATTGGCTTCTCCTACAATGAGCAGTTCTTC. Encoded protein: CASSPGIGFSYNEQFF.

The chain has TRBV7-2 and TRBJ2-3; 14 bases are a match to TRBD2. From germline, CDR1 is SGHTA and CDR2 FQGNSA. This CDR3 is built from 17 residues. With 5 bases clipped from V and 1 base from J, the junction kept 5 bases outside the gene matches. Written as DNA, the CDR3 is TGTGCCAGCAGCGGCGGGACTAGCGGGAGCCGCACAGATACGCAGTATTTT. Its translation is CASSGGTSGSRTDTQYF. The full variable domain, rest sourced from reference TRBV7-2 and TRBJ2-3, is GAGVSQSPSNKVTEKGKDVELRCDPISGHTALYWYRQSLGQGLEFLIYFQGNSAPDKSGLPSDRFSAERTGGSVSTLTIQRTQQEDSAVYLCASSGGTSGSRTDTQYFGPGTRLTVL.

The rearrangement uses TRBV12-3 or TRBV12-4 and TRBJ1-1; D gene ambiguous. The CDR3 has 12 residues. V was trimmed by 5 bases and J by 4 bases, leaving 8 bases between them. In DNA, the CDR3 is TGTGCCAGCAGTCCTTACAGCACTGAAGCTTTCTTT. Translation: CASSPYSTEAFF.

V gene TRBV14 combines with J gene TRBJ2-4; TRBD1 matches 9 bases. There are 15 residues in the CDR3. Per germline, CDR1 SGHDN and CDR2 FVKESK. With V trimmed by 4 bases and J by 8 bases, 9 bases remained unmatched. The CDR3 here is CASSPLGQGGDIQYF. CDR3 nucleotide sequence: TGTGCCAGCAGCCCCCTGGGACAGGGAGGGGACATTCAGTACTTC.